The 14 T cell receptor beta chains given below trace back to one sample, sequenced in a study of CD8+CD57+ T cells in acquired aplastic anemia. Genomic DNA served as template for TCR beta VDJ and CDR3 profiling. TCRdb reanalysed the reads using MiXCR and keeps one entry per CDR3 protein. The sample lists approximately 180,000 distinct CDR3 sequences, about 45% seen once, with around 1.1% in the top ten. CD8+CD57+ cell expansion, shown by flow cytometry, had occurred in the patients selected for sequencing. Sequences were obtained from sorted CD4+, CD8+, or CD8+CD57+ T cells (not recorded which) from PBMCs. The source of these receptors is a human donor with aplastic anemia.

The rearrangement joins TRBV2 to TRBJ2-5; D is undetermined. The CDR3 runs to 15 residues. The germline V gene encodes CDR1 SNHLY and CDR2 FYNNEI. Trimming left V 6 bases short and J 5 bases short, with 19 bases between. As DNA, the CDR3 is TGTGCCAGCAGCTTACTATCGGCCCCAAGGGAGACCCAGTACTTC. This encodes CASSLLSAPRETQYF.

The chain is built from TRBV7-6 and TRBJ2-5; maybe TRBD2 (6 bases). Germline assignment: CDR1 SGHVS and CDR2 FNYEAQ. The CDR3 is 13 residues long. V lost 11 bases, J lost 4 bases, and 17 bases lay in between. CDR3 coding DNA: TGTGCCGGCGGGCGGGGCAGTTTAGAGACCCAGTACTTC. It is translated as CAGGRGSLETQYF.

In this sample, this clonotype turned up a few times. The chain uses TRBV28 and TRBJ1-2; D is perhaps TRBD1 (5 bases). CDR3 length: 11 residues. Germline values: CDR1 MDHEN, CDR2 SYDVKM. The ends were cut back, 7 bases at V and 5 bases at J, with 8 bases in the middle. CDR3 nucleotide sequence: TGTGCCAGCAATGCAGGGTATGGCTACACCTTC. It encodes CASNAGYGYTF.

The count of this clonotype is one. J is TRBJ2-3 and V is TRBV20-1; 11 bases line up with TRBD1. V lost 1 base, J lost 5 bases, and 5 bases stayed unmatched. Germline lookup yields CDR1 DFQATT and CDR2 SNEGSKA (reference sequence). The CDR3 contains 15 residues. The CDR3 loop reads CSARVRDRGKDTQYF. CDR3 DNA: TGCAGTGCTAGAGTTCGGGACAGGGGGAAAGATACGCAGTATTTT.

This clonotype has ten or more counts. V is TRBV29-1 and J is TRBJ2-3; D may be TRBD2 (6 bases). This CDR3 spans 16 amino acids. The V gene lost 0 bases and the J gene lost 0 bases, with 13 bases spanning the gap. CDR1 is SQVTM, CDR2 ANQGSEA, per germline. CDR3 DNA sequence: TGCAGCGTTGAAGATCTAGTGGGGGGTAGCACAGATACGCAGTATTTT. It yields the protein CSVEDLVGGSTDTQYF.

Here the CDR3 reads CSARSQGFTYEQYF. The CDR3 DNA follows: TGCAGTGCTAGATCACAGGGGTTTACCTACGAGCAGTACTTC. This chain connects TRBV20-1 to TRBJ2-7; 7 nucleotides agree with TRBD1. The length of the CDR3 is 14 residues. J gave up 2 bases and V 2 bases, and 6 bases lay outside the gene matches. Germline CDR1 reads DFQATT; CDR2 reads SNEGSKA (reference sequence).

This clonotype has at least ten counts. The chain couples TRBV15 to TRBJ2-7; 9 nucleotides agree with TRBD1. J lost 3 bases, V lost 3 bases, and 6 bases had no gene match. The CDR3 is 15 residues long. Germline CDR1 is LNHNV and CDR2 is YYDKDF (reference sequence). The CDR3 DNA reads TGTGCCACCAGCAGGACCGGGACAGGGTTCTACGAGCAGTACTTC. Amino acids: CATSRTGTGFYEQYF.

In its sample, this clonotype was seen a few times. J is TRBJ2-6 and V is TRBV19, with a possible D match to TRBD1 (6 bases). The length of the CDR3 is 13 residues. The germline V gene encodes CDR1 LNHDA and CDR2 SQIVND (reference sequence). Trimming took off 9 bases at V and 1 base at J, with 7 bases between the two ends. CDR3 DNA sequence: TGTGCCAGCAGGGGATCTGGGGCCAACGTCCTGACTTTC. It yields the protein CASRGSGANVLTF.

The rearrangement links TRBV10-3 to TRBJ2-2; 7 nucleotides line up with TRBD1. CDR1 is ENHRY and CDR2 is SYGVKD in the germline V gene. The CDR3 covers 16 residues. With V trimmed by 3 bases and J by 4 bases, 8 bases remained unmatched. The CDR3 is CAISDLGQPVTGELFF. Written as DNA, the CDR3 is TGTGCCATCAGTGACCTGGGACAGCCTGTCACCGGGGAGCTGTTTTTT.

This clonotype was seen many times. V usage is TRBV10-3 and J usage is TRBJ1-2; D uncertain. CDR1 and CDR2 from the germline V gene are ENHRY and SYGVKD. Trimming removed 5 bases at V and 0 bases at J, with 13 bases between. The CDR3 is made up of 15 amino acids. DNA of the CDR3: TGTGCCATCAGTTCTCGGGCCTTAGCTAACTATGGCTACACCTTC. It specifies CAISSRALANYGYTF.

This clonotype was detected ten times or more. This CDR3 is CASSLVMAGGGTEAFF. Written as DNA, the CDR3 is TGTGCCAGCAGCTTAGTGATGGCCGGTGGAGGCACTGAAGCTTTCTTT. This sequence joins TRBV7-2 and TRBJ1-1, with D hard to call. V shed 1 base and J shed 4 bases, with 16 bases lying between them. This CDR3 is 16 amino acids long. Looked up from germline, CDR1 is SGHTA and CDR2 is FQGNSA.

V usage is TRBV5-4 and J usage is TRBJ1-6; D gene ambiguous. CDR1 and CDR2 from the germline V gene are SGHNT and YYREEE (reference sequence). CDR3 length equals 12 residues. The ends were cut back, 7 bases at V and 5 bases at J, with 7 bases in the middle. In DNA form, the CDR3 reads TGTGCCAGCCGACTGAATAATTCACCCCTCCACTTT. Protein sequence: CASRLNNSPLHF.

Concerning this clonotype: A junction boundary mismatches the germline segment, possibly from a read error. V usage is TRBV6-1 and J usage is TRBJ1-2; possibly TRBD1 for D (5 bases). CDR1 MNHNS and CDR2 SASEGT come from the germline V gene. The CDR3 runs to 13 residues. CDR3 amino acids: CASSLDSNYGCTF. The CDR3 coding sequence is TGTGCCAGCAGCCTCGACAGTAACTATGGCTGCACCTTC.

This clonotype came up many times. The rearrangement joins TRBV2 to TRBJ2-2; 7 positions agree with TRBD1. Germline lookup yields CDR1 SNHLY and CDR2 FYNNEI. The CDR3 extends over 12 amino acids. Trimming cost V 6 bases and J 8 bases; bases outside gene matches: 3. The CDR3 spells CASRPTGGELFF. CDR3 sequence (DNA): TGTGCCAGCAGGCCGACAGGGGGGGAGCTGTTTTTT.